The rows below give T cell receptor beta chains drawn from one sample of a study of T cells in Graves' hyperthyroidism and ophthalmopathy. TCRdb reprocessed the multiplex PCR reads via MiXCR and lists one record per CDR3 protein. Altogether around 700,000 distinct CDR3 sequences are present, around 19% being singletons, with the ten largest covering approximately 15%. Sequenced: blood. The receptors were sampled from a woman between 45 and 65 years old with Graves' hyperthyroidism that later progressed to Graves' ophthalmopathy. CDR3s include the opening cysteine and the closing phenylalanine or tryptophan. The D gene is left open where the match is weak. The listing skips clone size in some rows; elsewhere it reads once, few, many or a size class.

11 many TRBD1 TRBJ2-1 TRBV30 TGTGCCCGGACAGGGGGAGGTGAGCAGTTCTTC CARTGGGEQFF
14 - - TRBJ1-5 TRBV15 TGTGCCACCAGCAGAGCCCAGGTTGTTCAGCCCCAGCATTTT CATSRAQVVQPQHF
15 many - TRBJ1-1 TRBV18 TGTGCCAGCTCACCCCCCACAGGGATGAACACTGAAGCTTTCTTT CASSPPTGMNTEAFF
14 - - TRBJ1-4 TRBV15 TGTGCCACCAGCAGAGATCGGCGTAATGAAAAACTGTTTTTT CATSRDRRNEKLFF
15 - - TRBJ1-6 TRBV12-3/TRBV12-4 TGTGCCAGCAGTCCCCAGCCGGGTGATAATTCACCCCTCCACTTT CASSPQPGDNSPLHF
13 few TRBD2 TRBJ2-1 TRBV5-1 TGCGCCAGCAGGTCTAGCGGGGGGGATGAGCAGTTCTTC CASRSSGGDEQFF
15 few TRBD1 TRBJ1-2 TRBV11-2 TGTGCCAGCAGCCTCTCCGGAGCAGGGGGACAAGGCTACACCTTC CASSLSGAGGQGYTF
14 few - TRBJ1-2 TRBV12-3/TRBV12-4 TGTGCCAGCACCTCAGCGGGTTTTTACTATGGCTACACCTTC CASTSAGFYYGYTF
15 - - TRBJ2-6 TRBV28 TGTGCTGGAACAGGGCGGGGAGCTGGGGCCAACGTCCTGACTTTC CAGTGRGAGANVLTF
13 many TRBD1 TRBJ1-4 TRBV3-1 TGTGCCAGCAGCCAACCCGGGACAGGCCGACTGTTTTTT CASSQPGTGRLFF
11 many - TRBJ2-7 TRBV11-2 TGTGCCAGCAGACCTCCTTACGAGCAGTACTTC CASRPPYEQYF
15 few - TRBJ2-1 TRBV9 TGTGCCAGCAGCGTTCGGGACATTCCCACCAATGAGCAGTTCTTC CASSVRDIPTNEQFF
14 - - TRBJ1-4 TRBV9 TGTGCCAGCAGCCCCCGTTCCGTGAGTGAAAAACTGTTTTTT CASSPRSVSEKLFF
16 many - TRBJ1-3 TRBV3-1 TGTGCCAGCAGCCTAGTTTTAGTTTCATCCGGAAACACCATATATTTT CASSLVLVSSGNTIYF
14 many - TRBJ1-2 TRBV3-1 TGTGCCAGCAGCCAAGTAGGAACGGGAAGAGTCTACACCTTC CASSQVGTGRVYTF
13 many - TRBJ1-1 TRBV6-2/TRBV6-3 TGTGCCAGCAGTTACGTCATATACACTGAAGCTTTCTTT CASSYVIYTEAFF
12 - - TRBJ2-5 TRBV19 TGTGCCAGCCGGGGGGCGCAAGAGACCCAGTACTTC CASRGAQETQYF
14 - - TRBJ1-1 TRBV7-9 TGTGCCAGCAGCCCGGACAGTATGTACGCTGAAGCTTTCTTT CASSPDSMYAEAFF
14 many - TRBJ2-5 TRBV2 TGTGCCAGCAGGGCAAGGACTGCCCAAGAGACCCAGTACTTC CASRARTAQETQYF
15 - TRBD2 TRBJ2-1 TRBV7-6 TGTGCCAGCAGCTTGAGCGGGGGACCTTGGGATGAGCAGTTCTTC CASSLSGGPWDEQFF
15 - TRBD1 TRBJ2-1 TRBV10-1 TGCGCCAGCAGTCCTGGACAGGGGGACTACAATGAGCAGTTCTTC CASSPGQGDYNEQFF
15 - - TRBJ2-1 TRBV4-1 TGCGCCAGCAGCCAAGAAGCGGCCCCTTACAATGAGCAGTTCTTC CASSQEAAPYNEQFF